The 21 T cell receptor beta chains reported below all come from one sample, sequenced in a study of human T cells and chemical hapten exposure. Time point: pre-sensitization, week 0. Treatment of the sample: therapeutic diphenylcyclopropenone sensitization with weekly scalp DPC. TCRdb re-analysed the RACE reads in MiXCR, keeping a single row per CDR3 protein. Of around 200,000 distinct CDR3 sequences listed, 25% to 35% are singletons. The source material was whole blood, sampled in connection with sensitization to the hapten diphenylcyclopropenone (DPC). Every receptor here comes from a woman aged 25-40 years with alopecia areata. Some clones in this sample may be carry-over from other donors' samples.

This clonotype turned up a few times. V gene TRBV20-1 combines with J gene TRBJ1-1; 11 nucleotides agree with TRBD1. The J segment lost 7 bases and the V segment lost 6 bases, leaving 7 bases of the junction unmatched. Germline V lookup: CDR1 DFQATT, CDR2 SNEGSKA (reference sequence). CDR3 length: 13 residues. The CDR3 DNA sequence: TGCAGTGCCGCCGGACAGGGGGCTGGTGAAGCTTTCTTT. As protein: CSAAGQGAGEAFF.

The chain employs TRBV10-3 and TRBJ2-1; weak D call: TRBD1 (6 bases). V lost 0 bases and J 5 bases, leaving 11 bases between the germline ends. The CDR3 covers 15 residues. Germline values: CDR1 ENHRY, CDR2 SYGVKD. The CDR3, as DNA: TGTGCCATCAGTGAGTCGCGCACAGGGAACAATGAGCAGTTCTTC. Translating gives CAISESRTGNNEQFF.

The chain uses TRBV7-9 and TRBJ1-6, with TRBD1 as a possible D gene (6 bases). Trimming cost V 1 base and J 13 bases, with 11 bases left between them. This CDR3 spans 13 amino acids. Germline V lookup: CDR1 SEHNR, CDR2 FQNEAQ (reference sequence). This CDR3 is CASSLEGGVPLHF. The CDR3 coding sequence is TGTGCCAGCAGCTTAGAAGGGGGAGTGCCCCTCCACTTT.

CDR3 in amino acids: CASSPPSYEQYF. CDR3 nucleotides: TGTGCCAGCAGTCCCCCCTCCTACGAGCAGTACTTC. The chain uses TRBV7-2 and TRBJ2-7; D remains unclear. CDR3 size: 12 residues. The V gene lost 6 bases and the J gene lost 0 bases, with 6 bases spanning the gap. Germline lookup yields CDR1 SGHTA and CDR2 FQGNSA.

This clonotype was found a few times. The chain is built from TRBV28 and TRBJ2-7, with a weak D call TRBD1 (5 bases). The CDR3 runs to 13 residues. The V gene's germline CDR1 is MDHEN and CDR2 SYDVKM. V lost 1 base, J lost 5 bases, and 9 bases lay in between. CDR3 DNA: TGTGCCAGCAGTTTATCTTTCAGGGACGAGCAGTACTTC. Translating it yields CASSLSFRDEQYF.

The chain has TRBV3-1 and TRBJ2-1; D gene uncertain. The CDR3 sequence is 12 residues long. Per the germline V gene, CDR1 is LGHDT and CDR2 is YNNKEL (reference sequence). V lost 1 base to trimming and J lost 6 bases, with 4 bases between them. The CDR3 protein is CASSQAPNEQFF. CDR3 nucleotide sequence: TGTGCCAGCAGCCAAGCTCCCAATGAGCAGTTCTTC.

V and J are TRBV29-1 and TRBJ2-1, with D possibly matching TRBD2 (6 bases). The V end lost 4 bases, the J end lost 8 bases, and 15 bases lay between the germline ends. Germline lookup yields CDR1 SQVTM and CDR2 ANQGSEA. The CDR3 sequence is 13 residues long. CDR3 loop: CSVAGSSGYEQFF. The CDR3 DNA reads as TGCAGCGTTGCCGGGAGTTCGGGATATGAGCAGTTCTTC.

This rearrangement joins TRBV15 to TRBJ1-5, with D maybe TRBD1 (5 bases). Trimming took 4 bases from V and 9 from J, leaving 16 bases between them. The V gene's germline CDR1 is LNHNV and CDR2 YYDKDF (reference sequence). CDR3 length: 14 amino acids. The CDR3 DNA sequence: TGTGCCACCAGCACAACATGGGACGGGAGGCCCCAGCATTTT. Encoded protein: CATSTTWDGRPQHF.

V gene TRBV6-1 combines with J gene TRBJ2-1, with no clear D. This CDR3 is built from 15 residues. CDR1 and CDR2 from the germline V gene are MNHNS and SASEGT. The V and J ends lost 4 bases and 0 bases respectively, with 10 bases between them. CDR3: CASSVDTNSYNEQFF. CDR3 bases: TGTGCCAGCAGTGTTGACACCAACTCCTACAATGAGCAGTTCTTC.

The rearrangement links TRBV28 to TRBJ1-5, with a weak D call TRBD1 (5 bases). Germline assignment: CDR1 MDHEN and CDR2 SYDVKM. This CDR3 region has 13 residues. The chain's CDR3 is CAEGRDSNQPQHF. In DNA form, the CDR3 reads TGTGCAGAGGGACGCGATAGCAATCAGCCCCAGCATTTT. Full variable domain (rest looked up from reference TRBV28 and TRBJ1-5): DVKVTQSSRYLVKRTGEKVFLECVQDMDHENMFWYRQDPGLGLRLIYFSYDVKMKEKGDIPEGYSVSREKKERFSLILESASTNQTSMYLCAEGRDSNQPQHFGDGTRLSIL.

This clonotype has a handful of counts. This chain uses TRBV7-3 with TRBJ2-5; unclear D gene. Germline values: CDR1 SGHTA, CDR2 FQGTGA. This CDR3 comprises 13 residues. V shed 5 bases and J shed 4 bases, with 11 bases lying between them. As DNA, the CDR3 is TGTGCCAGCAGCACGGCTGTCGGAGAGACCCAGTACTTC. This codes for CASSTAVGETQYF.

There are a few counts of this clonotype. V and J are TRBV4-1 and TRBJ1-1, with a possible D match to TRBD1 (6 bases). Germline CDR1 and CDR2: MGHRA and YSYEKL. V lost 1 base to trimming and J lost 6 bases, with 18 bases between them. The CDR3 extends over 16 amino acids. The CDR3 region has the DNA TGCGCCAGCAGCCAAGTTGAGGGGGTCGAGGGGGCTGAAGCTTTCTTT. Translation: CASSQVEGVEGAEAFF.

This clonotype was seen repeatedly, ten times or more. This chain links TRBV11-2 with TRBJ2-3, with D unclear. The CDR3 extends over 14 amino acids. Trimming removed 5 bases at V and 4 bases at J, with 13 bases between. Germline V gene sequence: CDR1 SGHAT, CDR2 FQNNGV. The CDR3 is CASSPSRTADTQYF. For the CDR3, the DNA is TGTGCCAGCAGCCCTTCGAGGACGGCAGATACGCAGTATTTT.

This clonotype has a handful of counts. This chain links TRBV15 with TRBJ1-5; D is unclear. Trimming shortened V by 1 base and J by 8 bases, and 12 bases separated the two germline ends. In germline, CDR1 is LNHNV, CDR2 YYDKDF (reference sequence). There are 14 residues in the CDR3. CDR3 loop: CATSRVVGLEPQHF. CDR3 sequence (DNA): TGTGCCACCAGCAGAGTGGTGGGCCTGGAGCCCCAGCATTTT.

The table lists this clonotype with a few counts. J is TRBJ1-2 and V is TRBV4-3; D ambiguous. The V end lost 0 bases, the J end lost 3 bases, and 14 bases lay between the germline ends. From germline, CDR1 is LGHNA and CDR2 YSLEER. This CDR3 spans 16 amino acids. CDR3 nucleotides: TGCGCCAGCAGCCAAGATGTCGTAACGGCATACTATGGCTACACCTTC. This translates into CASSQDVVTAYYGYTF.

This clonotype has a count of ten or more. The V and J genes are TRBV6-6 and TRBJ2-4; TRBD1 matches at 7 bases. Germline lookup yields CDR1 MNHNY and CDR2 SVGAGI (reference sequence). The CDR3 contains 15 residues. The V segment lost 7 bases and the J segment 2 bases; nucleotides outside the gene matches: 8. The CDR3 DNA follows: TGTGCCAGCACTACAGCAGGGGGACCCAAAAACATTCAGTACTTC. Translation gives CASTTAGGPKNIQYF.

In this sample, this clonotype turned up a few times. The chain uses TRBV7-2 and TRBJ2-7; TRBD2 aligns across 7 bases. V trimming: 1 base; J trimming: 2 bases; junction bases outside the gene matches: 5. Germline CDR1 is SGHTA and CDR2 is FQGNSA. CDR3 length: 15 amino acids. As DNA, the CDR3 is TGTGCCAGCAGCTTAGGGCGGGGGTGGACCTACGAGCAGTACTTC. Protein product: CASSLGRGWTYEQYF.

The chain combines TRBV28 with TRBJ2-4; 7 nucleotides agree with TRBD1. Germline V CDR1 and CDR2: MDHEN, SYDVKM. This CDR3 comprises 13 residues. The V and J ends lost 9 bases and 4 bases, in that order; junction bases with no gene match: 6. The CDR3 nucleotides are TGTGCCAGTCGGGACAGTACGAAAAACATTCAGTACTTC. It specifies CASRDSTKNIQYF.

V gene TRBV7-2 combines with J gene TRBJ1-4; perhaps TRBD1 as D (5 bases). The V gene's germline CDR1 is SGHTA and CDR2 FQGNSA. V was clipped by 6 bases and J by 0 bases, with 11 bases between them. CDR3 length equals 15 residues. In nucleotides, the CDR3 is TGTGCCAGCAGATCCGGGACCACAACTAATGAAAAACTGTTTTTT. Its protein is CASRSGTTTNEKLFF.

The CDR3 coding sequence is TGTGCCAGCAGTCAAAAACCTTGGCTAGCGGGACTCTTGGTCTACGAGCAGTACTTC. This translates into CASSQKPWLAGLLVYEQYF. The chain has TRBV28 and TRBJ2-7, with 9 bases lining up with TRBD2. Trimming removed 5 bases from V and 3 bases from J; junction bases left unmatched: 20. The CDR3 extends over 19 amino acids. In germline, CDR1 is MDHEN, CDR2 SYDVKM.

With respect to this clonotype: One end of the junction varies from germline; a read error may be responsible. V usage is TRBV6-5 and J usage is TRBJ2-7; the match to TRBD2 covers 9 bases. The CDR3 extends over 15 amino acids. Germline assignment: CDR1 MNHEY and CDR2 SVGAGI. The CDR3 sequence: CASSLTSGTSTPIVF. As DNA, the CDR3 is TGTGCCAGCAGCTTGACTAGCGGAACCTCGACCCCAATCGTCTTC.